These 18 T cell receptor beta chains came from one sample sequenced in a study of T cells in Graves' hyperthyroidism and ophthalmopathy. There were TCR beta CDR3 regions amplified from RNA transcripts. First-round RT-PCR with HTBI primers amplified the TCR CDR3 region. TCRdb independently ran MiXCR on the multiplex PCR reads; one entry per CDR3 protein. Here the sample spans 550,000 to 600,000 distinct CDR3 sequences, 14% being singletons. Sequencing was performed on blood. The source is a woman between 18 and 30 years old with Graves' ophthalmopathy.

V usage is TRBV2 and J usage is TRBJ2-7, with D unresolved. Trimming stripped 6 bases from V and 2 bases from J, with 8 bases between. The germline CDR1 and CDR2 sequences are SNHLY and FYNNEI. The CDR3 spans 12 residues. The CDR3 region is CASRPQTYEQYF. In DNA form, the CDR3 reads TGTGCCAGCAGACCCCAAACCTACGAGCAGTACTTC.

CDR3 region: CASSHAESSVDEQYF. The DNA of the CDR3 is TGTGCCAGCAGCCACGCAGAGAGCAGTGTCGACGAGCAGTACTTC. The chain carries TRBV3-1 and TRBJ2-7; D not certain. CDR3 length: 15 amino acids. Trimming pared 3 bases from V and 5 bases from J, leaving 17 bases between. Per the germline V gene, CDR1 is LGHDT and CDR2 is YNNKEL (reference sequence).

To note about this clonotype: Since a much larger clone is just one base distant, this may be a read error. The chain employs TRBV20-1 and TRBJ2-7; perhaps TRBD1 as D (6 bases). The germline V gene has CDR1 DFQATT and CDR2 SNEGSKA (reference sequence). V was pared by 8 bases and J by 4 bases, with 21 bases between. The CDR3 spans 14 residues. The CDR3 protein is CSTNPAGAGYEQYF. The DNA of the CDR3 is TGCAGTACTAACCCCGCAGGGGCAGGATACGAGCAGTACTTC.

The sample holds many counts of this clonotype. V usage is TRBV30 and J usage is TRBJ2-1; 14 bases align to TRBD2. The CDR3 spans 15 residues. The germline V gene encodes CDR1 GTSNPN and CDR2 SVGIG (reference sequence). V lost 1 base to trimming and J lost 9 bases; unmatched junction nucleotides: 5. In DNA form, the CDR3 reads TGTGCCTGGAGTGGGACTAGCGGGAGGATAGGTGAGCAGTTCTTC. This translates into CAWSGTSGRIGEQFF.

The genes are TRBV20-1 and TRBJ2-3, with 9 nucleotides matching TRBD2. Germline CDR1 and CDR2: DFQATT and SNEGSKA (reference sequence). CDR3 size: 16 residues. The V gene end was trimmed by 0 bases and the J gene end by 4 bases; junction bases not matched to a gene: 8. CDR3 nucleotides: TGCAGTGCTAGAGAAGCGGGAGGAGTATGGGCAGATACGCAGTATTTT. Translated: CSAREAGGVWADTQYF.

The J gene is TRBJ2-6, the V gene TRBV20-1, with D possibly TRBD2 on 6 matching bases. Germline CDR1 DFQATT, CDR2 SNEGSKA (reference sequence). V dropped 7 bases and J dropped 2 bases, with 18 bases sitting between them. The CDR3 has 16 residues. The CDR3 region is CSVAVREFPGANVLTF. The CDR3 coding sequence is TGCAGTGTCGCGGTCCGGGAGTTCCCTGGGGCCAACGTCCTGACTTTC.

This chain links TRBV7-3 with TRBJ2-7; D may be TRBD1 (6 bases). Germline V CDR1 and CDR2: SGHTA, FQGTGA. This CDR3 has 14 residues. The V gene lost 2 bases and the J gene lost 1 base, with 9 bases spanning the gap. CDR3 bases: TGTGCCAGCAGCTTAGGGGACACTTCCTACGAGCAGTACTTC. Its protein is CASSLGDTSYEQYF.

There are a few counts of this clonotype. The chain links TRBV6-5 to TRBJ2-7, with D possibly called TRBD1 or TRBD2 (5 bases each). V was trimmed by 2 bases and J by 6 bases, leaving 11 bases between them. The CDR3 consists of 13 residues. Germline lookup yields CDR1 MNHEY and CDR2 SVGAGI. The CDR3 is CASSYLRGGEQYF. In DNA form, the CDR3 reads TGTGCCAGCAGTTACCTACGTGGGGGCGAGCAGTACTTC.

Ten or more counts support this clonotype. The chain combines TRBV4-1 with TRBJ2-5; TRBD1 might be the D (5 bases). CDR3 length equals 14 residues. Germline lookup yields CDR1 MGHRA and CDR2 YSYEKL. The ends were cut back, 5 bases at V and 4 bases at J, with 14 bases in the middle. The CDR3 sequence: CASSSLRRGETQYF. CDR3 bases: TGCGCCAGCAGCAGTCTAAGAAGGGGAGAGACCCAGTACTTC.

This clonotype was seen at least ten times. The V call is TRBV28, the J call TRBJ1-2; 8 nucleotides agree with TRBD1. The CDR3 sequence is 14 residues long. From germline, CDR1 is MDHEN and CDR2 SYDVKM. V gave up 3 bases and J gave up 4 bases; unmatched junction bases: 4. The CDR3 sequence: CASSFAGQVYGYTF. The CDR3 coding sequence is TGTGCCAGCAGTTTCGCGGGACAGGTCTATGGCTACACCTTC.

This clonotype was seen many times. This sequence joins TRBV6-5 and TRBJ1-1; a weak D match, TRBD1 (6 bases). The CDR3 length is 15 residues. Trimming pared 0 bases from V and 8 bases from J, leaving 16 bases between. The germline V gene has CDR1 MNHEY and CDR2 SVGAGI. The CDR3 nucleotides read TGTGCCAGCAGTTACTCGTCCGGGGGCGAGGGGGAAGCTTTCTTT. Translated, it gives CASSYSSGGEGEAFF.

Notes on this clonotype: One junction end does not reproduce the germline sequence, and a read error may be involved. The chain carries TRBV25-1 and TRBJ2-1; 10 bases match TRBD2. The CDR3 is 14 amino acids. Germline V gene data show CDR1 as MGHDK and CDR2 as SYGVNS. CDR3 amino acids: CASRASGRKNEQLF. CDR3 nucleotides: TGTGCCAGCAGGGCTAGCGGGAGAAAGAACGAGCAGCTCTTC.

This clonotype has ten or more counts. This sequence joins TRBV28 and TRBJ1-5, with 8 positions matching TRBD1. Germline CDR1 is MDHEN and CDR2 is SYDVKM. CDR3 size: 15 residues. The trim removed 6 bases at V and 3 bases at J, leaving 7 bases unmatched. In DNA, the CDR3 is TGTGCCAGCAGAATGGGACAGGTTCTCAATCAGCCCCAGCATTTT. Amino acids: CASRMGQVLNQPQHF.

This clonotype has at least ten counts. This chain connects TRBV6-1 to TRBJ2-3; 8 nucleotides match TRBD1. V gave up 1 base and J gave up 4 bases; unmatched junction bases: 7. Germline V gives CDR1 MNHNS, CDR2 SASEGT. CDR3 length equals 16 residues. The CDR3 sequence is CASSEEVRGRADTQYF. For the CDR3, the DNA is TGTGCCAGCAGTGAAGAGGTCAGGGGGCGCGCAGATACGCAGTATTTT.

This chain joins TRBV19 and TRBJ1-1; D possibly corresponds to TRBD1 (5 bases). From germline, CDR1 is LNHDA and CDR2 SQIVND (reference sequence). Deletions cut 3 bases from V and 4 bases from J, with 12 bases between. CDR3 size: 14 residues. The CDR3 loop reads CASSIFSGPTEAFF. The CDR3 DNA reads as TGTGCCAGTAGTATTTTTTCGGGACCCACTGAAGCTTTCTTT.

This clonotype was counted many times. V gene TRBV27 combines with J gene TRBJ2-3; D uncertain. V was trimmed by 5 bases and J by 4 bases, leaving 10 bases between them. Germline CDR1 is MNHEY and CDR2 is SMNVEV (reference sequence). This CDR3 is built from 13 residues. CDR3 in DNA: TGTGCCAGCAGTCCGACCAGAGCAGATACGCAGTATTTT. Translated, it gives CASSPTRADTQYF.

This clonotype appeared many times. This sequence joins TRBV7-3 and TRBJ2-1; no reliable D call. The germline V gene encodes CDR1 SGHTA and CDR2 FQGTGA. This CDR3 has 12 residues. V was clipped by 5 bases and J by 7 bases, with 9 bases between them. In DNA form, the CDR3 reads TGTGCCAGCAGCCAAGACGGTAATGAGCAGTTCTTC. It specifies CASSQDGNEQFF.

This clonotype was seen many times. The chain couples TRBV12-3 or TRBV12-4 to TRBJ1-2; D remains ambiguous. This CDR3 is built from 13 residues. The V gene lost 3 bases and the J gene lost 6 bases, with 11 bases spanning the gap. The CDR3 region has the DNA TGTGCCAGCAGTTTCGGGATTGTGGATGGCTACACCTTC. Its protein is CASSFGIVDGYTF.